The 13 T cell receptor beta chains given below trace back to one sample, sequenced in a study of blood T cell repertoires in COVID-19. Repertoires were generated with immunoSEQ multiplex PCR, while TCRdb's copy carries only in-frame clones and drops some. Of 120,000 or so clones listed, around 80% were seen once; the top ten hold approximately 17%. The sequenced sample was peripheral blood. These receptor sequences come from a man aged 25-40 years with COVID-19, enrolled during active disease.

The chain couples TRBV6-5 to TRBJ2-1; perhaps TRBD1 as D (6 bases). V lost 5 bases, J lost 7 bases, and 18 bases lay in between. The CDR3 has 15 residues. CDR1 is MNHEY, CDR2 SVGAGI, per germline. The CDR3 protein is CASSPRTDLGNEQFF. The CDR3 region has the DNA TGTGCCAGCAGTCCCAGGACAGACCTGGGGAATGAGCAGTTCTTC.

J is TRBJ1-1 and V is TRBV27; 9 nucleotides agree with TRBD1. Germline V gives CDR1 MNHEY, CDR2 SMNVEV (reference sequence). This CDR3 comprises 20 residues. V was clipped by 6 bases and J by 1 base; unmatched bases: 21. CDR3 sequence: CASSRSRDRAPGQGNTEAFF. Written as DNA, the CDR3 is TGTGCCAGCAGCCGCTCCCGGGACAGGGCCCCGGGACAAGGGAACACTGAAGCTTTCTTT.

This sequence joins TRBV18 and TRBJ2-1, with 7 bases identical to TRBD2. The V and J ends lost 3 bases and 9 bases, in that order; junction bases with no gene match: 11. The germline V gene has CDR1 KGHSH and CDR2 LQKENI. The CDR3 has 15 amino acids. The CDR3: CASSPPGLYTREQFF. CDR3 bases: TGTGCCAGCTCACCGCCGGGACTATACACTCGTGAGCAGTTCTTC.

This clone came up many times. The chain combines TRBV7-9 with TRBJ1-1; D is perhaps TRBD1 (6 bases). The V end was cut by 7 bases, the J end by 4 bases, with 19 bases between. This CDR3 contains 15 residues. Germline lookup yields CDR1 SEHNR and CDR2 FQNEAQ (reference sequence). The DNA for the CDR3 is TGTGCCAGCATTCCTTGGGGAGGGGGAAGCACTGAAGCTTTCTTT. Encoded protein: CASIPWGGGSTEAFF.

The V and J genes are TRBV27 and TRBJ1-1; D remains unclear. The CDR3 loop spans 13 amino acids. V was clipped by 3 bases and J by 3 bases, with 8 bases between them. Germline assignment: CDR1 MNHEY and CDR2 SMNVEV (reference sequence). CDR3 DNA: TGTGCCAGCAGTTTGACGGGTTACACTGAAGCTTTCTTT. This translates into CASSLTGYTEAFF.

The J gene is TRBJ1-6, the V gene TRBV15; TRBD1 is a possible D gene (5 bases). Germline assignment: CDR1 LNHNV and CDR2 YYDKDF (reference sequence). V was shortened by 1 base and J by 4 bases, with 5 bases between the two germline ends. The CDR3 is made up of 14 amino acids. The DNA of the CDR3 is TGTGCCACCAGCAGAGGGACATATAATTCACCCCTCCACTTT. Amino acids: CATSRGTYNSPLHF.

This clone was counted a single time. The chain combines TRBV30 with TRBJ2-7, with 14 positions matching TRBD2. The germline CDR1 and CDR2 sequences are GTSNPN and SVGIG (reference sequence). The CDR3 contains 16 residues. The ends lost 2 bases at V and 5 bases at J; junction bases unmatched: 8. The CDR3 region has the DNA TGTGCCTGGAGTACCGGACTAGCGGGGGGCCGAGACGAGCAGTACTTC. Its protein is CAWSTGLAGGRDEQYF.

CDR3 amino acids: CSVEVGGRSSYEQYF. As DNA, the CDR3 is TGCAGCGTTGAAGTCGGCGGGAGGAGCTCCTACGAGCAGTACTTC. The chain couples TRBV29-1 to TRBJ2-7; 8 bases map to TRBD2. This CDR3 comprises 15 residues. After removal of 1 base from V and 0 bases from J, the junction contained 5 bases not matched to a gene. CDR1 is SQVTM, CDR2 ANQGSEA, per germline.

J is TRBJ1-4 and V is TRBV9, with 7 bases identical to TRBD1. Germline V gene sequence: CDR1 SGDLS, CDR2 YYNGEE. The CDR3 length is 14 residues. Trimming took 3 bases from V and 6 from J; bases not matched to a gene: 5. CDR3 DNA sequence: TGTGCCAGCAGCGAGACAGGGCTAGATGAAAAACTGTTTTTT. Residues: CASSETGLDEKLFF.

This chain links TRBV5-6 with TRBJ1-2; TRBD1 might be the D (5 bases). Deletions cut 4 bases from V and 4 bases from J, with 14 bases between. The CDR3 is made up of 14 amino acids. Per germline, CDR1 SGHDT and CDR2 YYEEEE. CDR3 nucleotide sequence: TGTGCCAGCAGCCCTCGGGGGGGAAGCTATGGCTACACCTTC. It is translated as CASSPRGGSYGYTF.

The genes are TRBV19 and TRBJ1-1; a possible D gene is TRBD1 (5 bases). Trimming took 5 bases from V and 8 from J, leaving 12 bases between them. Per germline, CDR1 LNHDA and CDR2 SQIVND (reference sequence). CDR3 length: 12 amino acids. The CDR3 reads CASSSTDTEAFF. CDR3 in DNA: TGTGCCAGTAGTTCGACAGATACCGAAGCTTTCTTT.

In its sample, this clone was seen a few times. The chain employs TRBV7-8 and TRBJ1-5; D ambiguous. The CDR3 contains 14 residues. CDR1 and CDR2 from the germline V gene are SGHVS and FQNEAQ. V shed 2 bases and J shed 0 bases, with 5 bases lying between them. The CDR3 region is CASSLPSSNQPQHF. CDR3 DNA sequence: TGTGCCAGCAGCTTACCTAGTAGCAATCAGCCCCAGCATTTT.

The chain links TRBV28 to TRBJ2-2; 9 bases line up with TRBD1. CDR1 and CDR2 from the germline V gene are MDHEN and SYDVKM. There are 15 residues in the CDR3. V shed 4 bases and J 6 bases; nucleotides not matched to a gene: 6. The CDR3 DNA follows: TGTGCCAGCAGTTCGGGACAGGGCACTTCCGGGGAGCTGTTTTTT. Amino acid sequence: CASSSGQGTSGELFF.